Listed below are T cell receptor beta chains from one sample, sequenced in a study of T cell repertoires and HLA-DP antigens. No antigen has been assigned to these receptors. Assay used: immunoSEQ multiplex PCR; TCRdb lists only in-frame clones, some missing. The table lists fewer than 75,000 clones, around three quarters of them singletons. Sequencing input: CD4+ T cells from PBMCs. These receptors were obtained from a man aged 60-69 years in good health and CMV-seronegative. Each CDR3 is given with its conserved first and last residue. Fields, in order: V gene, clone size, D gene, J gene, CDR3 length, CDR3 DNA, CDR3 protein. D genes are given only for firm matches. Rows give clone size only sometimes, using once, few, many, or a class for an expanded clone.

>TRBV5-5|-|TRBD1|TRBJ1-4|14
TGTGCCAGCAGCTCCGACAGGGACCCCGAAAAACTGTTTTTT
CASSSDRDPEKLFF
>TRBV7-3|-|-|TRBJ2-1|11
TGTGCCAGCGGCAGGGACAATGAGCAGTTCTTC
CASGRDNEQFF
>TRBV4-3|-|-|TRBJ2-6|18
TGCGCCAGCAGCCAAGATTGGGCAGGGGGGTCTGGGGCCAACGTCCTGACTTTC
CASSQDWAGGSGANVLTF
>TRBV5-4|few|-|TRBJ1-5|14
TGTGCCAGCAGCTCCGGGGATAGCAATCAGCCCCAGCATTTT
CASSSGDSNQPQHF
>TRBV6-5|-|-|TRBJ2-7|13
TGTGCCAGCAGTTACGGAGGCACCTACGAGCAGTACTTC
CASSYGGTYEQYF
>TRBV30|many|-|TRBJ1-5|14
TGTGCCTGGAGTGTAAAGGCAGCTAATCAGCCCCAGCATTTT
CAWSVKAANQPQHF
>TRBV7-9|-|-|TRBJ1-3|14
TGTGCCAGCAGCCCCCCCGGGGCTGGAAACACCATATATTTT
CASSPPGAGNTIYF
>TRBV7-2|-|-|TRBJ2-6|16
TGTGCCAGCAGCCCGCAAAGACTGTCTGGGGCCAACGTCCTGACTTTC
CASSPQRLSGANVLTF
>TRBV5-1|-|-|TRBJ1-1|15
TGCGCCAGCAGCTTGGGGGTTCAGTCTAGCACTGAAGCTTTCTTT
CASSLGVQSSTEAFF
>TRBV28|few|-|TRBJ1-5|13
TGTGCCAGCAGTTGGGGCTCCAATCAGCCCCAGCATTTT
CASSWGSNQPQHF
>TRBV11-3|-|-|TRBJ2-5|16
TGTGCCAGCAGCTTAGGCAATGTGGTAGACCAAGAGACCCAGTACTTC
CASSLGNVVDQETQYF